These 28 T cell receptor beta chains were sequenced from one sample in a study of T cell responses to AZD1222 COVID-19 vaccine. TCRdb's copy holds only in-frame clones and misses some; the assay was immunoSEQ multiplex PCR. The sample has roughly 180,000 clones; 91% are singletons. Material: peripheral blood, obtained 28 days after the second AZD1222 dose. The receptor source for this set is an adult who received the AZD1222 COVID-19 vaccine.

The rearrangement joins TRBV7-2 to TRBJ1-1; a weak D match, TRBD1 (5 bases). The germline V gene has CDR1 SGHTA and CDR2 FQGNSA. V dropped 5 bases and J dropped 1 base, with 8 bases sitting between them. The CDR3 has 13 amino acids. The DNA of the CDR3 is TGTGCCAGCAGCCTAGGGACGAACACTGAAGCTTTCTTT. Encoded protein: CASSLGTNTEAFF.

The J gene is TRBJ2-1, the V gene TRBV27, with 9 bases identical to TRBD2. There are 14 residues in the CDR3. V lost 6 bases, J lost 4 bases, and 4 bases stayed unmatched. Germline lookup yields CDR1 MNHEY and CDR2 SMNVEV (reference sequence). CDR3 DNA: TGTGCCAGCAGACTAGCGGGCGTTTACAATGAGCAGTTCTTC. It codes for CASRLAGVYNEQFF.

The chain carries TRBV2 and TRBJ1-4, with a tentative D call TRBD1 (6 bases). Germline V gives CDR1 SNHLY, CDR2 FYNNEI. This CDR3 spans 15 amino acids. V dropped 3 bases and J dropped 7 bases, with 15 bases sitting between them. CDR3 region: CASSDEGGEGEKLFF. The DNA for the CDR3 is TGTGCCAGCAGTGATGAGGGGGGAGAGGGTGAAAAACTGTTTTTT.

This clone was recorded once. This chain uses TRBV27 with TRBJ2-1, with TRBD1 matching over 7 bases. The CDR3 sequence is 17 residues long. The germline gives CDR1 MNHEY, CDR2 SMNVEV (reference sequence). J gave up 5 bases and V 4 bases, and 14 bases lay outside the gene matches. CDR3 sequence (DNA): TGTGCCAGCAGTTCTTACCCCCGACAGGGAAAGGACAATGAGCAGTTCTTC. Its translation is CASSSYPRQGKDNEQFF.

This chain links TRBV24-1 with TRBJ2-1; D gene unclear. The V end was cut by 10 bases, the J end by 2 bases, with 5 bases between. CDR1 is KGHDR, CDR2 SFDVKD, per germline. This CDR3 region has 11 residues. CDR3: CATPTYNEQFF. For the CDR3, the DNA is TGTGCCACTCCAACCTACAATGAGCAGTTCTTC.

The chain combines TRBV7-2 with TRBJ1-3; a weak D match, TRBD1 (6 bases). In germline, CDR1 is SGHTA, CDR2 FQGNSA. The V and J ends lost 6 bases and 0 bases respectively, with 12 bases between them. The length of the CDR3 is 15 residues. The CDR3 spells CASRAQGTSGNTIYF. The CDR3 DNA follows: TGTGCCAGCAGAGCGCAGGGGACCTCTGGAAACACCATATATTTT. The full variable domain, rest sourced from reference TRBV7-2 and TRBJ1-3, is GAGVSQSPSNKVTEKGKDVELRCDPISGHTALYWYRQSLGQGLEFLIYFQGNSAPDKSGLPSDRFSAERTGGSVSTLTIQRTQQEDSAVYLCASRAQGTSGNTIYFGEGSWLTVV.

This CDR3 is CASSLRPGGSYEQYF. The CDR3 DNA reads as TGTGCCAGCAGCTTAAGGCCTGGTGGCTCCTACGAGCAGTACTTC. The rearrangement links TRBV7-2 to TRBJ2-7, with unresolved D. Trimming pared 2 bases from V and 0 bases from J, leaving 11 bases between. CDR1 and CDR2 (germline): SGHTA, FQGNSA. This CDR3 is built from 15 residues.

The rearrangement joins TRBV6-2 or TRBV6-3 to TRBJ2-7, with 9 bases matching TRBD1. The germline V gene encodes CDR1 MNHEY and CDR2 SVGEGT. J lost 3 bases, V lost 2 bases, and 2 bases had no gene match. The CDR3 runs 14 residues. This CDR3 is CASSYTGGGYEQYF. Here the CDR3 DNA reads TGTGCCAGCAGTTACACAGGGGGCGGCTACGAGCAGTACTTC.

This clone was picked up one time. This rearrangement joins TRBV28 to TRBJ1-2; 7 bases match TRBD1. Germline CDR1 MDHEN, CDR2 SYDVKM. Losses at the gene ends were 5 bases for V and 5 bases for J; bases not matched to a gene: 8. This CDR3 spans 14 amino acids. DNA of the CDR3: TGTGCCAGCAGTCCCCGACAGGGCGGATATGGCTACACCTTC. Protein product: CASSPRQGGYGYTF.

The V and J genes are TRBV6-5 and TRBJ2-1, with D possibly TRBD2 on 6 matching bases. CDR1 MNHEY and CDR2 SVGAGI come from the germline V gene. V lost 4 bases, J lost 4 bases, and 14 bases lay in between. CDR3 size: 15 residues. The CDR3 sequence is CASSFFGSGYNEQFF. The CDR3 DNA is TGTGCCAGCAGTTTCTTCGGGAGTGGATACAATGAGCAGTTCTTC.

V usage is TRBV5-6 and J usage is TRBJ2-7; 9 nucleotides match TRBD1. The germline V gene has CDR1 SGHDT and CDR2 YYEEEE. Trimming took 4 bases from V and 1 from J; bases not matched to a gene: 6. The CDR3 totals 15 residues. The CDR3 bases are TGTGCCAGCAGCCCGGGACAGGGAGGGTCCTACGAGCAGTACTTC. Encoded protein: CASSPGQGGSYEQYF.

CDR3 region: CASSLGVRTSTDTQYF. The CDR3 DNA reads as TGCGCCAGCAGCTTGGGGGTTAGGACGTCCACAGATACGCAGTATTTT. J is TRBJ2-3 and V is TRBV5-1; D is unresolved. The ends were cut back, 0 bases at V and 2 bases at J, with 13 bases in the middle. Per germline, CDR1 SGHRS and CDR2 YFSETQ. The length of the CDR3 is 16 residues.

The rearrangement links TRBV11-1 to TRBJ2-1; D remains unclear. Germline V lookup: CDR1 SGHAT, CDR2 FQDESV (reference sequence). With 1 base removed from V and 2 bases from J, the gap between germline ends came to 6 bases. The CDR3 length is 14 residues. CDR3 region: CASSLGPTYNEQFF. CDR3 DNA: TGTGCCAGCAGCTTAGGCCCAACCTACAATGAGCAGTTCTTC.

This clone was seen just once. This rearrangement joins TRBV19 to TRBJ1-5; D gene unclear. The V gene's germline CDR1 is LNHDA and CDR2 SQIVND (reference sequence). The germline V and J ends were trimmed by 0 bases and 2 bases, with 8 bases remaining between them. CDR3 length equals 15 residues. The chain's CDR3 is CASSIDLRGNQPQHF. For the CDR3, the DNA is TGTGCCAGTAGTATAGATCTTAGGGGCAATCAGCCCCAGCATTTT. The full variable domain, rest sourced from reference TRBV19 and TRBJ1-5, is DGGITQSPKYLFRKEGQNVTLSCEQNLNHDAMYWYRQDPGQGLRLIYYSQIVNDFQKGDIAEGYSVSREKKESFPLTVTSAQKNPTAFYLCASSIDLRGNQPQHFGDGTRLSIL.

This rearrangement joins TRBV6-5 to TRBJ2-3, with D perhaps TRBD1 (5 bases). This CDR3 region has 15 residues. V lost 7 bases, J lost 1 base, and 15 bases lay in between. CDR1 is MNHEY, CDR2 SVGAGI, per germline. CDR3 region: CASTDPGAGTDTQYF. The CDR3 bases are TGTGCCAGCACCGACCCTGGGGCGGGCACAGATACGCAGTATTTT.

The rearrangement links TRBV11-2 to TRBJ1-6; TRBD1 matches at 7 bases. The germline V gene encodes CDR1 SGHAT and CDR2 FQNNGV. V lost 5 bases, J lost 8 bases, and 9 bases stayed unmatched. The CDR3 loop spans 15 amino acids. The CDR3 nucleotides read TGTGCCAGCAGCACTCGACAGGGTGGCCATTCACCCCTCCACTTT. Protein sequence: CASSTRQGGHSPLHF.

The chain is built from TRBV27 and TRBJ1-6; TRBD1 might be the D (5 bases). This CDR3 has 15 residues. V dropped 2 bases and J dropped 3 bases, with 8 bases sitting between them. CDR1 is MNHEY and CDR2 is SMNVEV in the germline V gene (reference sequence). CDR3 nucleotides: TGTGCCAGCAGTTTAGGGGGTCTCTATAATTCACCCCTCCACTTT. Amino acid sequence: CASSLGGLYNSPLHF.

For this clone: At one end, the junction sequence differs from germline, possibly due to a read error. This rearrangement joins TRBV5-4 to TRBJ2-7, with D perhaps assigned TRBD1 or TRBD2 (5 bases each). From germline, CDR1 is SGHNT and CDR2 YYREEE (reference sequence). The CDR3 length is 12 residues. Here the CDR3 reads CASSLGEGRTDF. CDR3 in DNA: TGTGCCAGCAGCCTGGGTGAGGGGCGCACGGACTTC.

This clone was seen a handful of times. J is TRBJ1-4 and V is TRBV12-3 or TRBV12-4, with D uncertain. The CDR3 sequence is 13 residues long. V lost 6 bases and J 4 bases, leaving 9 bases between the germline ends. CDR3: CASSSSGNEKLFF. CDR3 nucleotides: TGTGCCAGCAGCTCTAGTGGTAATGAAAAACTGTTTTTT.

This sequence joins TRBV27 and TRBJ2-7; 8 bases match TRBD2. With 2 bases clipped from V and 7 bases from J, the junction kept 10 bases outside the gene matches. Germline V gene data show CDR1 as MNHEY and CDR2 as SMNVEV (reference sequence). The CDR3 sequence is 15 residues long. CDR3 residues: CASSLRSGGYREQYF. The DNA of the CDR3 is TGTGCCAGCAGTTTACGCAGCGGGGGATATAGGGAGCAGTACTTC.

V and J are TRBV19 and TRBJ1-3, with 9 bases fitting TRBD1. CDR3 length equals 16 residues. Germline values: CDR1 LNHDA, CDR2 SQIVND (reference sequence). V lost 5 bases and J lost 4; bases outside the gene matches: 9. The CDR3, as DNA: TGTGCCAGTAGTCCTGGGACAGGGAGGTCCGGAAACACCATATATTTT. Amino acids: CASSPGTGRSGNTIYF. The full variable domain, with the rest looked up from reference TRBV19 and TRBJ1-3, is DGGITQSPKYLFRKEGQNVTLSCEQNLNHDAMYWYRQDPGQGLRLIYYSQIVNDFQKGDIAEGYSVSREKKESFPLTVTSAQKNPTAFYLCASSPGTGRSGNTIYFGEGSWLTVV.

This chain connects TRBV29-1 to TRBJ2-2, with D possibly TRBD1 on 6 matching bases. Germline V gives CDR1 SQVTM, CDR2 ANQGSEA. This CDR3 region has 13 residues. Between the trimmed V and J ends, which lost 7 bases and 5 bases, there was a span of 14 bases. Written as DNA, the CDR3 is TGCAGCGGTACAGGGAAGGGGACCGGGGAGCTGTTTTTT. This codes for CSGTGKGTGELFF.

This clone has just one count. V and J are TRBV28 and TRBJ2-4; D not certain. CDR1 and CDR2 from the germline V gene are MDHEN and SYDVKM. The CDR3 covers 13 residues. V was trimmed by 5 bases and J by 9 bases, leaving 14 bases between them. This CDR3 is CASSPPESGIQYF. In DNA form, the CDR3 reads TGTGCCAGCAGTCCTCCGGAATCAGGCATTCAGTACTTC.

V and J are TRBV20-1 and TRBJ1-4; 9 nucleotides match TRBD1. J was trimmed by 8 bases and V by 3 bases; bases with no gene match: 7. The CDR3 contains 14 residues. Germline CDR1 is DFQATT and CDR2 is SNEGSKA (reference sequence). The CDR3 reads CSASEGTGKEKLFF. CDR3 bases: TGCAGTGCTAGTGAAGGGACAGGGAAGGAAAAACTGTTTTTT.

The chain links TRBV13 to TRBJ1-1; D uncertain. The CDR3 consists of 13 residues. V was pared by 5 bases and J by 3 bases, with 10 bases between. Germline V gives CDR1 PRHDT, CDR2 FYEKMQ (reference sequence). CDR3 protein: CASSQRAYTEAFF. The CDR3 coding sequence is TGTGCCAGCAGCCAAAGGGCATACACTGAAGCTTTCTTT.

V and J are TRBV5-1 and TRBJ1-2; 8 bases align to TRBD1. V dropped 3 bases and J dropped 6; count of bases not matched to a gene: 7. The germline V gene has CDR1 SGHRS and CDR2 YFSETQ. The CDR3 is 14 residues long. CDR3 region: CASSSSDRGHGYTF. In DNA, the CDR3 is TGCGCCAGCAGCTCCAGCGACAGGGGACATGGCTACACCTTC.

The chain uses TRBV19 and TRBJ1-5; D is unresolved. The CDR3 is 15 residues long. The germline V gene has CDR1 LNHDA and CDR2 SQIVND (reference sequence). Trimming pared 3 bases from V and 2 bases from J, leaving 11 bases between. CDR3 DNA sequence: TGTGCCAGTAGTATTATTCTCCAGGGCAATCAGCCCCAGCATTTT. The encoded protein is CASSIILQGNQPQHF.

This chain links TRBV4-2 with TRBJ1-6; D might be TRBD1 (5 bases). Germline lookup yields CDR1 LGHNA and CDR2 YNFKEQ. The V end was cut by 1 base, the J end by 3 bases, with 13 bases between. The CDR3 extends over 17 amino acids. CDR3 DNA sequence: TGTGCCAGCAGCCAAGCCATCCAGGGAAACTATAATTCACCCCTCCACTTT. Translating it yields CASSQAIQGNYNSPLHF.